The clone carrying this T cell receptor beta chain showed up just a few times. V lost 5 bases and J 6 bases, leaving 12 bases between the germline ends. The CDR3 length is 13 residues. Germline V gene data show CDR1 as MNHNS and CDR2 as SASEGT. This specimen comes from a study of beta chain features in type 1 diabetes. Investigators reverse transcribed all isolated RNA, so they sequenced expressed TCRB transcripts. Assay used: immunoSEQ multiplex PCR; TCRdb lists only in-frame clones, some missing. The sample records about 180,000 clones, around an eighth being singletons. The sequence derives from a young woman in good health. The sequencing input was central memory CD4+ T cells from blood. The genes are TRBV6-1 and TRBJ2-3; no clear D. In DNA, the CDR3 is TGTGCCAGCAGTAGGCTAGGCCTGGATACGCAGTATTTT. It translates to CASSRLGLDTQYF.